This T cell receptor beta chain was found in a study of PD-1 blockade in classical Hodgkin lymphoma. Only a few counts were recorded for this clone. The CDR3 totals 15 residues. The germline CDR1 and CDR2 sequences are MGHDK and SYGVNS. V dropped 2 bases and J dropped 1; count of bases not matched to a gene: 4. Relapses following autologous stem cell transplantation were seen in all patients, with brentuximab vedotin exposure varying. The method was immunoSEQ multiplex PCR; TCRdb's version includes in-frame clones alone and lacks a portion of them. The sample yields about 46,000 clones, around 66% seen once.

Sequencing used peripheral blood mononuclear cells (PBMCs), obtained at baseline. V usage is TRBV25-1 and J usage is TRBJ2-5; 7 positions match TRBD1. The clonotype was recovered from a human donor with classical Hodgkin lymphoma. The CDR3 sequence: CASSEEGQVQETQYF. For the CDR3, the DNA is TGTGCCAGCAGTGAAGAAGGACAGGTCCAAGAGACCCAGTACTTC.